This entry is about one TCR beta chain. The antigen is unknown. The data are from a study of shared clonotypes between healthy human individuals. Looking at the study overall: Serving as donors were a couple of women and a few men, whose ages spanned 18 to 49. The study, taken as a whole, reports: Naive subsets typically showed greater estimated richness than memory subsets.

Genomic DNA belonging to each subset was distributed in equal measure over several immunoSEQ plates. Measured with immunoSEQ multiplex PCR; TCRdb has only the in-frame clones, and not every one. Altogether some 660,000 clones are present, around four fifths being singletons, with the ten largest covering around 2%. The donor population consisted of healthy HIV-negative adults with no recent acute infections or vaccinations. CDR1 GTSNPN and CDR2 SVGIG come from the germline V gene (reference sequence). There are 13 residues in the CDR3. J lost 8 bases, V lost 4 bases, and 10 bases had no gene match. This chain joins TRBV30 and TRBJ1-2; 7 bases agree with TRBD1. Input material: memory CD4+ T cells sorted from blood. Subset of the sample: CD45RA-negative fraction. This receptor was identified in a woman aged 25 to 45 in good health. CDR3 sequence reads: CAWNADRVYGYTF. The DNA of the CDR3 is TGTGCCTGGAACGCTGACAGGGTTTACGGCTACACCTTC.